These 20 T cell receptor beta chains originate from one sample sequenced in a study of identical twins. TCRdb reprocessed the 5' RACE reads via MiXCR and lists one record per CDR3 protein. The sample records approximately 500,000 distinct CDR3 sequences, roughly a quarter being singletons. This sample was shared with a second study, whose subject was T cells expressing NK-cell markers.

Sequenced material: CD4+ T cells sorted from blood. The receptors shown here come from a woman aged 18-29 years in good health.

J is TRBJ2-1 and V is TRBV12-3 or TRBV12-4; maybe TRBD2 (7 bases). There are 13 residues in the CDR3. V lost 2 bases, J lost 9 bases, and 11 bases lay in between. CDR3 nucleotides: TGTGCCAGCAGTTTACTTCGGGGGGCTGAGCAGTTCTTC. Its translation is CASSLLRGAEQFF.

This clonotype was found a few times. The chain joins TRBV5-4 to TRBJ1-1; TRBD1 agrees at 7 bases. Unmatched junction bases numbered 10, after V lost 8 bases and J lost 0 bases. This CDR3 spans 15 amino acids. Germline values: CDR1 SGHNT, CDR2 YYREEE (reference sequence). In DNA, the CDR3 is TGTGCCAGTGCCAGGAAGGACAGGATGAACACTGAAGCTTTCTTT. It specifies CASARKDRMNTEAFF.

The V and J genes are TRBV11-2 and TRBJ2-2; D perhaps matches TRBD1 (6 bases). The germline V gene encodes CDR1 SGHAT and CDR2 FQNNGV. With 6 bases removed from V and 7 bases from J, the gap between germline ends came to 15 bases. The CDR3 extends over 14 amino acids. CDR3 residues: CASSSTGLGGELFF. The CDR3 bases are TGTGCCAGCAGTTCCACAGGGCTCGGCGGGGAGCTGTTTTTT.

J is TRBJ2-1 and V is TRBV20-1, with D possibly being TRBD2 (5 bases). Trimming pared 3 bases from V and 0 bases from J, leaving 12 bases between. Germline CDR1 reads DFQATT; CDR2 reads SNEGSKA (reference sequence). This CDR3 is 15 amino acids long. CDR3 DNA sequence: TGCAGTGCTAGCCACGAGGGCTACTCCTACAATGAGCAGTTCTTC. Residues: CSASHEGYSYNEQFF.

This clonotype has at least ten counts. The chain couples TRBV9 to TRBJ1-1, with D hard to call. Germline lookup yields CDR1 SGDLS and CDR2 YYNGEE. V lost 4 bases to trimming and J lost 1 base, with 8 bases between them. CDR3 length equals 13 residues. CDR3 in amino acids: CASSPPGNTEAFF. CDR3 nucleotides: TGTGCCAGCAGCCCCCCAGGGAACACTGAAGCTTTCTTT.

This clonotype was seen more than once but under ten times. The chain uses TRBV7-3 and TRBJ1-2; D is undetermined. Per germline, CDR1 SGHTA and CDR2 FQGTGA. CDR3 length equals 17 residues. Trimming stripped 5 bases from V and 2 bases from J, with 21 bases between. Here the CDR3 reads CASSPVPAVRYNYGYTF. The DNA for the CDR3 is TGTGCCAGCAGCCCCGTCCCCGCTGTTAGGTACAACTATGGCTACACCTTC.

This chain joins TRBV7-9 and TRBJ2-3; 14 positions agree with TRBD2. The germline CDR1 and CDR2 sequences are SEHNR and FQNEAQ (reference sequence). The CDR3 is 17 residues long. The trim removed 4 bases at V and 2 bases at J, leaving 5 bases unmatched. DNA of the CDR3: TGTGCCAGCAGCTCCAGGACTAGCGGGAGGCTCACAGATACGCAGTATTTT. Its translation: CASSSRTSGRLTDTQYF.

This rearrangement joins TRBV5-1 to TRBJ2-1; tentatively, D is TRBD2 (7 bases). V was trimmed by 2 bases and J by 2 bases, leaving 14 bases between them. CDR3 length: 16 residues. From germline, CDR1 is SGHRS and CDR2 YFSETQ. The CDR3: CASSFGAGATYNEQFF. DNA of the CDR3: TGCGCCAGCAGCTTTGGGGCGGGGGCAACCTACAATGAGCAGTTCTTC.

This clonotype has a handful of counts. The rearrangement joins TRBV5-1 to TRBJ2-1; TRBD2 aligns across 7 bases. CDR3 size: 15 residues. Germline trimming cut 0 bases from V and 6 bases from J; bases unmatched to any gene: 6. Germline V lookup: CDR1 SGHRS, CDR2 YFSETQ. CDR3 sequence (DNA): TGCGCCAGCAGCTTGGGCGGGAGTAGCGTCAATGAGCAGTTCTTC. Translating it yields CASSLGGSSVNEQFF.

This clonotype was seen a handful of times. The gene calls are TRBV28 and TRBJ1-2; possibly TRBD1 for D (5 bases). V was trimmed by 6 bases and J by 2 bases, leaving 13 bases between them. This CDR3 is 14 amino acids long. Per germline, CDR1 MDHEN and CDR2 SYDVKM. The CDR3 loop is CASSSGGVNYGYTF. The CDR3 bases are TGTGCCAGCAGCTCGGGGGGTGTGAACTATGGCTACACCTTC.

This clonotype occurred once. V gene TRBV20-1 combines with J gene TRBJ1-6; perhaps TRBD1 as D (6 bases). This CDR3 region has 15 residues. Trimming shortened V by 6 bases and J by 6 bases, and 18 bases separated the two germline ends. The germline V gene encodes CDR1 DFQATT and CDR2 SNEGSKA (reference sequence). DNA for the CDR3: TGCAGTGCCACCAGACAGGAGAATACTAATTCACCCCTCCACTTT. It translates to CSATRQENTNSPLHF.

This clonotype was counted only a few times. This chain joins TRBV12-3 or TRBV12-4 and TRBJ2-1; 13 positions agree with TRBD2. The CDR3 covers 16 residues. Trimming took 5 bases from V and 9 from J; bases not matched to a gene: 10. The CDR3 DNA sequence: TGTGCCAGCAGTCCTTCTGGACTAGCGGGAGAGGGTGAGCAGTTCTTC. Amino acids: CASSPSGLAGEGEQFF.

This clonotype was observed a handful of times. V usage is TRBV9 and J usage is TRBJ2-1; D is ambiguous. Germline CDR1 and CDR2: SGDLS and YYNGEE. The length of the CDR3 is 15 residues. V was clipped by 3 bases and J by 5 bases, with 15 bases between them. Written as DNA, the CDR3 is TGTGCCAGCAGCGACGGGCTGAGAGTCCACAATGAGCAGTTCTTC. Protein sequence: CASSDGLRVHNEQFF.

This clonotype was observed a few times. The chain links TRBV2 to TRBJ2-3, with 10 bases that match TRBD2. This CDR3 has 13 amino acids. V lost 4 bases, J lost 10 bases, and 5 bases stayed unmatched. Germline V gives CDR1 SNHLY, CDR2 FYNNEI. DNA of the CDR3: TGTGCCAGCAGTGGACTAGCGGGTGGCGCGCAGTATTTT. It codes for CASSGLAGGAQYF.

The genes are TRBV27 and TRBJ2-2; possible D gene TRBD2, 5 bases. The length of the CDR3 is 13 residues. The V and J ends lost 4 bases and 4 bases respectively, with 7 bases between them. Germline V lookup: CDR1 MNHEY, CDR2 SMNVEV (reference sequence). The CDR3, as DNA: TGTGCCAGCAGTTCGGGATTCACCGGGGAGCTGTTTTTT. It specifies CASSSGFTGELFF.

The chain uses TRBV12-1 and TRBJ2-3; the DNA was not compared with TRBD1, the D call given in the table. TRBV12-1 represents a pseudogene. This CDR3 has 15 residues. The CDR3 loop reads CASSSATGGGDTQYF. CDR3 coding DNA: TGTGCCAGCAGCTCAGCTACAGGAGGGGGGGATACGCAGTATTTT.

V and J are TRBV3-1 and TRBJ2-1; 7 positions agree with TRBD2. The J segment lost 6 bases and the V segment lost 0 bases, leaving 5 bases of the junction unmatched. There are 15 residues in the CDR3. Looked up from germline, CDR1 is LGHDT and CDR2 is YNNKEL (reference sequence). CDR3 nucleotides: TGTGCCAGCAGCCAAGACTGGACTAGAAGCAATGAGCAGTTCTTC. Its protein product is CASSQDWTRSNEQFF.

The chain carries TRBV29-1 and TRBJ2-2; TRBD2 aligns across 7 bases. There are 14 residues in the CDR3. The germline CDR1 and CDR2 sequences are SQVTM and ANQGSEA. Losses at the gene ends were 6 bases for V and 0 bases for J; bases not matched to a gene: 4. In DNA, the CDR3 is TGCAGCGTACGTCTAGCGGCGAACACCGGGGAGCTGTTTTTT. This gives the protein CSVRLAANTGELFF.

The chain employs TRBV28 and TRBJ2-3, with D perhaps matching TRBD2 (7 bases). V dropped 7 bases and J dropped 5 bases, with 19 bases sitting between them. Per the germline V gene, CDR1 is MDHEN and CDR2 is SYDVKM. There are 15 residues in the CDR3. CDR3 nucleotides: TGTGCCAGCATATCCCCAGGGGAGGGTGGAGATACGCAGTATTTT. Amino acid sequence: CASISPGEGGDTQYF.

This clonotype was seen many times. V is TRBV7-9 and J is TRBJ1-4, with D uncertain. V lost 1 base and J 4 bases, leaving 10 bases between the germline ends. Per germline, CDR1 SEHNR and CDR2 FQNEAQ (reference sequence). The CDR3 runs to 15 residues. The CDR3, as DNA: TGTGCCAGCAGCTTAGTGGTCGGGATTAATGAAAAACTGTTTTTT. Translated, it gives CASSLVVGINEKLFF.